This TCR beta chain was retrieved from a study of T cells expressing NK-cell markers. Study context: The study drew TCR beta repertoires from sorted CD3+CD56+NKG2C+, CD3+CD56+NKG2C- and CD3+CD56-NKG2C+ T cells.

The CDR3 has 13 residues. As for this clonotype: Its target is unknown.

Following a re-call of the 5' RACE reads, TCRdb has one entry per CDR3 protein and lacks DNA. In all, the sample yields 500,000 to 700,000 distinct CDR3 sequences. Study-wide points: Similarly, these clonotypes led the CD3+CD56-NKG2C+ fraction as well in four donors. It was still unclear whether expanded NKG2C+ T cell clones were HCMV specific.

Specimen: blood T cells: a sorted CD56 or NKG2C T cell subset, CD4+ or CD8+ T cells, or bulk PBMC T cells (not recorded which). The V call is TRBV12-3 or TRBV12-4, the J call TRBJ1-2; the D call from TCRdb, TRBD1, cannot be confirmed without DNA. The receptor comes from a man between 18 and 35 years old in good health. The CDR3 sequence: CASSSTGYYGYTF.